These T cell receptor beta chains were read from a single sample in a study of blood T cells in healthy people across ages. TCRdb reanalysed the 5' RACE reads using MiXCR and keeps one entry per CDR3 protein. The sample holds approximately 490,000 distinct CDR3 sequences, around 24% seen once. This sample was also put to use in a study of T cells of mothers and their children.

What was sequenced was blood. These receptors came from a boy aged 5-17 years in good health. Each CDR3 is given with its conserved first and last residue. A D gene is named only where the DNA matches it firmly. A clone size is listed for some rows: how often the clone was seen (once, few, many), or a class if it is expanded.

CDR3 protein: CSAEMGDKGYTF
CDR3 DNA: TGCAGCGCTGAAATGGGGGACAAGGGCTACACCTTC
clone size: few
D gene: .
V gene: TRBV29-1
J gene: TRBJ1-2

CDR3 protein: CASSLERGGPDTQYF
CDR3 DNA: TGCGCCAGCAGCTTGGAGCGGGGGGGCCCAGATACGCAGTATTTT
clone size: few
D gene: TRBD2
V gene: TRBV5-1
J gene: TRBJ2-3

CDR3 protein: CASSLRPTQRETQYF
CDR3 DNA: TGTGCCAGCAGCTTAAGACCGACCCAGAGGGAGACCCAGTACTTC
clone size: .
D gene: .
V gene: TRBV7-3
J gene: TRBJ2-5

CDR3 protein: CATKDYHPEQFF
CDR3 DNA: TGCGCCACCAAGGACTATCACCCTGAGCAGTTCTTC
clone size: .
D gene: .
V gene: TRBV10-2
J gene: TRBJ2-1

CDR3 protein: CASSQTVVEQFF
CDR3 DNA: TGTGCCAGCAGCCAAACAGTAGTTGAGCAGTTCTTC
clone size: few
D gene: .
V gene: TRBV14
J gene: TRBJ2-1

CDR3 protein: CASTGLAGYEQYF
CDR3 DNA: TGTGCCAGCACGGGACTAGCGGGGTACGAGCAGTACTTC
clone size: .
D gene: TRBD2
V gene: TRBV12-3/TRBV12-4
J gene: TRBJ2-7

CDR3 protein: CATSDSTGLYQPQRF
CDR3 DNA: TGTGCCACCAGTGATTCGACAGGGTTATATCAGCCCCAGCGTTTT
clone size: .
D gene: TRBD1
V gene: TRBV24-1
J gene: TRBJ1-5

CDR3 protein: CSASPSPSVPYEQYF
CDR3 DNA: TGCAGTGCTAGCCCTTCGCCTAGCGTTCCCTACGAGCAGTACTTC
clone size: few
D gene: .
V gene: TRBV20-1
J gene: TRBJ2-7

CDR3 protein: CASSRDRGRNEQFF
CDR3 DNA: TGTGCCAGCAGCCGGGACAGGGGTCGGAATGAGCAGTTCTTC
clone size: many
D gene: TRBD1
V gene: TRBV7-3
J gene: TRBJ2-1

CDR3 protein: CASSLFPPGVGQDEQYF
CDR3 DNA: TGTGCCAGCAGTTTATTCCCCCCAGGGGTAGGGCAGGACGAGCAGTACTTC
clone size: few
D gene: .
V gene: TRBV27
J gene: TRBJ2-7

CDR3 protein: CASTPEQPSYNEQFF
CDR3 DNA: TGTGCCAGCACCCCTGAGCAACCCTCCTACAATGAGCAGTTCTTC
clone size: many
D gene: .
V gene: TRBV12-3/TRBV12-4
J gene: TRBJ2-1

CDR3 protein: CASSFWSEQYF
CDR3 DNA: TGTGCCAGCAGTTTTTGGTCTGAGCAGTACTTC
clone size: few
D gene: .
V gene: TRBV28
J gene: TRBJ2-7

CDR3 protein: CSARDPWQGAGYTF
CDR3 DNA: TGCAGTGCTAGAGATCCATGGCAGGGGGCTGGCTACACCTTC
clone size: few
D gene: TRBD1
V gene: TRBV20-1
J gene: TRBJ1-2

CDR3 protein: CASSQRTGDTYEQYF
CDR3 DNA: TGCGCCAGCAGCCAACGGACAGGCGACACCTACGAGCAGTACTTC
clone size: once
D gene: TRBD1
V gene: TRBV4-1
J gene: TRBJ2-7

CDR3 protein: CSARDPGTPTNEKLFF
CDR3 DNA: TGCAGTGCTAGAGATCCGGGAACGCCAACTAATGAAAAACTGTTTTTT
clone size: few
D gene: .
V gene: TRBV20-1
J gene: TRBJ1-4

CDR3 protein: CASSLVAGGRIRSSYEQYF
CDR3 DNA: TGTGCCAGCAGCTTAGTGGCGGGGGGCCGTATAAGGAGCTCCTACGAGCAGTACTTC
clone size: .
D gene: TRBD2
V gene: TRBV7-9
J gene: TRBJ2-7

CDR3 protein: CASSPGEGYTF
CDR3 DNA: TGTGCCAGCTCACCAGGGGAGGGCTACACCTTC
clone size: .
D gene: .
V gene: TRBV18
J gene: TRBJ1-2

CDR3 protein: CASRRVQGPGPQHF
CDR3 DNA: TGTGCCAGTCGAAGGGTTCAGGGGCCGGGACCCCAGCATTTT
clone size: .
D gene: .
V gene: TRBV28
J gene: TRBJ1-5

CDR3 protein: CSARVSGGLEKLFF
CDR3 DNA: TGCAGTGCTAGAGTGTCTGGGGGCCTTGAAAAACTGTTTTTT
clone size: .
D gene: .
V gene: TRBV20-1
J gene: TRBJ1-4

CDR3 protein: CSVDIGTAETQYF
CDR3 DNA: TGCAGCGTTGACATTGGGACAGCTGAGACCCAGTACTTC
clone size: .
D gene: TRBD1
V gene: TRBV29-1
J gene: TRBJ2-5

CDR3 protein: CASSQDWGRGKDLPLHF
CDR3 DNA: TGTGCCAGCAGCCAAGATTGGGGGCGGGGGAAAGACCTACCCCTCCACTTT
clone size: .
D gene: .
V gene: TRBV14
J gene: TRBJ1-6

CDR3 protein: CASSLLQVAGGFTDTQYF
CDR3 DNA: TGTGCCAGCAGCTTACTTCAGGTGGCGGGGGGCTTCACAGATACGCAGTATTTT
clone size: .
D gene: TRBD2
V gene: TRBV7-8
J gene: TRBJ2-3

CDR3 protein: CASSQVNMVAFDEQFF
CDR3 DNA: TGCGCCAGCAGCCAAGTCAATATGGTAGCCTTCGATGAGCAGTTCTTC
clone size: many
D gene: .
V gene: TRBV4-1
J gene: TRBJ2-1

CDR3 protein: CSARQGAGRTDTQYF
CDR3 DNA: TGCAGTGCCAGACAGGGGGCAGGTCGCACAGATACGCAGTATTTT
clone size: .
D gene: TRBD1
V gene: TRBV20-1
J gene: TRBJ2-3

CDR3 protein: CASSSPLAAATDTQYF
CDR3 DNA: TGTGCCAGCAGCTCCCCACTAGCGGCGGCCACAGATACGCAGTATTTT
clone size: few
D gene: TRBD2
V gene: TRBV11-2
J gene: TRBJ2-3

CDR3 protein: CASSQGGLIYEQYF
CDR3 DNA: TGCGCCAGCAGCCAAGGTGGGTTAATCTACGAGCAGTACTTC
clone size: few
D gene: .
V gene: TRBV4-1
J gene: TRBJ2-7

CDR3 protein: CASSSSDRGQPQHF
CDR3 DNA: TGTGCCAGCAGCTCATCGGACAGGGGTCAGCCCCAGCATTTT
clone size: .
D gene: TRBD1
V gene: TRBV7-8
J gene: TRBJ1-5

CDR3 protein: CASSTGRQRYGYTF
CDR3 DNA: TGTGCCAGCAGCACCGGCCGACAGCGCTATGGCTACACCTTC
clone size: once
D gene: .
V gene: TRBV7-2
J gene: TRBJ1-2

CDR3 protein: CASSLARKLNEKLFF
CDR3 DNA: TGCGCCAGCAGCTTGGCCAGGAAGCTTAATGAAAAACTGTTTTTT
clone size: .
D gene: .
V gene: TRBV5-1
J gene: TRBJ1-4

CDR3 protein: CASSPQWDYGYTF
CDR3 DNA: TGTGCCAGCAGCCCCCAATGGGATTATGGCTACACCTTC
clone size: .
D gene: .
V gene: TRBV7-9
J gene: TRBJ1-2

CDR3 protein: CASSSTPQTSGGEKKFF
CDR3 DNA: TGTGCCAGCTCATCGACACCCCAGACTAGCGGGGGAGAGAAGAAGTTCTTC
clone size: .
D gene: TRBD2
V gene: TRBV18
J gene: TRBJ2-1

CDR3 protein: CASRTGTDELSYGYTF
CDR3 DNA: TGTGCCAGCAGAACGGGGACCGATGAACTAAGCTATGGCTACACCTTC
clone size: few
D gene: .
V gene: TRBV12-3/TRBV12-4
J gene: TRBJ1-2

CDR3 protein: CSATGGTSGAFSYNEQFF
CDR3 DNA: TGCAGTGCTACCGGCGGGACTAGCGGGGCCTTCTCCTACAATGAGCAGTTCTTC
clone size: few
D gene: TRBD2
V gene: TRBV20-1
J gene: TRBJ2-1

CDR3 protein: CATSGQGNEKLFF
CDR3 DNA: TGTGCCACCAGTGGACAGGGAAATGAAAAACTGTTTTTT
clone size: few
D gene: TRBD1
V gene: TRBV24-1
J gene: TRBJ1-4

CDR3 protein: CASSLEPSGGTYEQYF
CDR3 DNA: TGCGCCAGCAGCTTGGAGCCTAGCGGGGGTACCTACGAGCAGTACTTC
clone size: .
D gene: TRBD2
V gene: TRBV5-1
J gene: TRBJ2-7

CDR3 protein: CSARDALAGGPDKNIQYF
CDR3 DNA: TGCAGTGCTAGAGATGCGCTAGCGGGGGGGCCTGACAAAAACATTCAGTACTTC
clone size: few
D gene: TRBD2
V gene: TRBV20-1
J gene: TRBJ2-4

CDR3 protein: CSARDPNSTGGRGGYTF
CDR3 DNA: TGCAGTGCTAGAGATCCCAACTCAACAGGGGGTAGGGGTGGCTACACCTTC
clone size: .
D gene: TRBD1
V gene: TRBV20-1
J gene: TRBJ1-2

CDR3 protein: CASSRQLTSDEKLFF
CDR3 DNA: TGCGCCAGCAGCCGGCAATTAACTTCTGATGAAAAACTGTTTTTT
clone size: .
D gene: .
V gene: TRBV4-1
J gene: TRBJ1-4

CDR3 protein: CASSESPGNEQFF
CDR3 DNA: TGTGCCAGCAGTGAATCTCCTGGGAATGAGCAGTTCTTC
clone size: .
D gene: .
V gene: TRBV25-1
J gene: TRBJ2-1

CDR3 protein: CASSLAAAGGRETQYF
CDR3 DNA: TGTGCCAGCAGCTTAGCGGCGGCAGGAGGGCGTGAGACCCAGTACTTC
clone size: few
D gene: .
V gene: TRBV7-2
J gene: TRBJ2-5

CDR3 protein: CASSPPRGSGRAKNSYNEQFF
CDR3 DNA: TGTGCCAGCTCACCACCGCGTGGTAGCGGGAGGGCTAAAAACAGTTACAATGAGCAGTTCTTC
clone size: few
D gene: TRBD2
V gene: TRBV18
J gene: TRBJ2-1

CDR3 protein: CASSLGARVLGETQYF
CDR3 DNA: TGTGCCAGCAGTTTAGGCGCCAGGGTCCTAGGAGAGACCCAGTACTTC
clone size: few
D gene: .
V gene: TRBV28
J gene: TRBJ2-5

CDR3 protein: CASSPLGQGIDEQYF
CDR3 DNA: TGTGCCAGCTCACCACTCGGACAGGGGATCGACGAGCAGTACTTC
clone size: .
D gene: TRBD1
V gene: TRBV18
J gene: TRBJ2-7

CDR3 protein: CASSWAPVTGPHEQFF
CDR3 DNA: TGTGCCAGCAGTTGGGCCCCCGTAACAGGGCCCCATGAGCAGTTCTTC
clone size: .
D gene: .
V gene: TRBV12-3/TRBV12-4
J gene: TRBJ2-1

CDR3 protein: CSEQLYEQYF
CDR3 DNA: TGCAGCGAACAGCTCTACGAGCAGTACTTC
clone size: few
D gene: .
V gene: TRBV29-1
J gene: TRBJ2-7

CDR3 protein: CASSHRGGETQYF
CDR3 DNA: TGTGCCAGCAGCCATAGGGGTGGAGAGACCCAGTACTTC
clone size: many
D gene: .
V gene: TRBV3-1
J gene: TRBJ2-5

CDR3 protein: CASRPLPGQDNEQFF
CDR3 DNA: TGTGCCAGCAGACCCCTCCCGGGACAGGACAATGAGCAGTTCTTC
clone size: .
D gene: TRBD1
V gene: TRBV27
J gene: TRBJ2-1

CDR3 protein: CAISEFSTGGMHEQFF
CDR3 DNA: TGTGCCATCAGTGAGTTTTCTACAGGGGGAATGCATGAGCAGTTCTTC
clone size: .
D gene: TRBD1
V gene: TRBV10-3
J gene: TRBJ2-1

CDR3 protein: CSADSYGYTF
CDR3 DNA: TGCAGCGCGGACAGCTATGGCTACACCTTC
clone size: .
D gene: .
V gene: TRBV29-1
J gene: TRBJ1-2

CDR3 protein: CASLNWGTANEKLFF
CDR3 DNA: TGTGCCAGTTTAAATTGGGGGACCGCTAATGAAAAACTGTTTTTT
clone size: few
D gene: .
V gene: TRBV28
J gene: TRBJ1-4